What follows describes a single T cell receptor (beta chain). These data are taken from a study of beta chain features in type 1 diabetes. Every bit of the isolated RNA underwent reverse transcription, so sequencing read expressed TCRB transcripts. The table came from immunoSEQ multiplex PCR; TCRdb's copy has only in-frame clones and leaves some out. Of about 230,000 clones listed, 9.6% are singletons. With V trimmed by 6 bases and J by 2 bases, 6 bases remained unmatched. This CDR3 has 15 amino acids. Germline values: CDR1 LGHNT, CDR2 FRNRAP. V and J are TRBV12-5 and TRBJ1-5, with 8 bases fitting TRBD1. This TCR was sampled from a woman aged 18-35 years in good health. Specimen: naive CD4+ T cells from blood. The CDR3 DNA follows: TGTGCTAGTGGCCCTACAGGGGGGGGCAATCAGCCCCAGCATTTT. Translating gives CASGPTGGGNQPQHF.